This note documents a single T cell receptor (beta chain) sequence. Its antigen remains unidentified. One junction end disagrees with the germline gene, perhaps due to a read error. This sample was included in a study of CD8 T cells in ankylosing spondylitis. Making use of molecular barcodes, quantitative 5'-RACE generated TCR beta libraries. In TCRdb, the 5' RACE reads were re-called with MiXCR into one record per CDR3 protein. The sample carries tens of thousands of distinct CDR3 sequences, under 40% recorded once. Points from the study as a whole: Apparently characteristic of ankylosing spondylitis blood was a TCR beta motif (under ten highly homologous variants). Disease-associated clones were reportedly significantly overrepresented in matched ankylosing spondylitis synovial fluid. Certain motif variants had earlier appeared in reactive arthritis synovial fluid and blood.

The CDR3 spans 13 residues. Per the germline V gene, CDR1 is SGHNT and CDR2 is YENEEA. The gene calls are TRBV11-3 and TRBJ2-5, with D perhaps assigned TRBD1 or TRBD2 (5 bases each). Sequencing used synovial fluid, either unsorted or a sorted T cell fraction (not recorded which). The clonotype comes from a male donor with ankylosing spondylitis. The CDR3 spells CTSSRGDQETQYF. The CDR3, as DNA: TGTACCAGCTCTCGGGGCGATCAAGAGACCCAGTACTTC.